A single sample is the source of the 11 T cell receptor beta chains below, sequenced in a study of control samples from healthy donors and cancer patients. Data came from immunoSEQ multiplex PCR; TCRdb stores just in-frame clones and leaves some out. The sample lists about 120,000 clones; roughly 92% were seen once. The specimen was blood. Receptors were obtained from a woman between 18 and 29 years old in good health.

The chain is built from TRBV5-1 and TRBJ1-6; tentative D call: TRBD1 (5 bases). V was cut by 1 base and J by 4 bases, with 12 bases left in between. CDR3 length equals 16 residues. The V gene's germline CDR1 is SGHRS and CDR2 YFSETQ. DNA for the CDR3: TGCGCCAGCAGCTTGTCGGGGACCAGATATAATTCACCCCTCCACTTT. Translation: CASSLSGTRYNSPLHF.

The V and J genes are TRBV7-2 and TRBJ2-5; 14 nucleotides line up with TRBD2. CDR1 is SGHTA and CDR2 is FQGNSA in the germline V gene. V trimming: 5 bases; J trimming: 2 bases; junction bases outside the gene matches: 10. CDR3 size: 18 residues. DNA of the CDR3: TGTGCCAGCAGCCCTAGACTAGCGGGGGGGCCGTCGCAAGAGACCCAGTACTTC. Protein sequence: CASSPRLAGGPSQETQYF.

The chain has TRBV4-2 and TRBJ2-1, with 8 bases that match TRBD2. This CDR3 is built from 18 residues. Unmatched junction bases numbered 15, after V lost 1 base and J lost 7 bases. Germline loops: CDR1 LGHNA, CDR2 YNFKEQ. DNA of the CDR3: TGTGCCAGCAGCCAAGGAGGGAGGATGGTAGCGGGAAGTAATGAGCAGTTCTTC. Translating gives CASSQGGRMVAGSNEQFF.

The V and J genes are TRBV20-1 and TRBJ2-5; D gene ambiguous. V was pared by 3 bases and J by 5 bases, with 7 bases between. The CDR3 loop spans 11 amino acids. CDR1 and CDR2 (germline): DFQATT, SNEGSKA (reference sequence). CDR3 DNA: TGCAGTGCTAGTGTTAAGGAGACCCAGTACTTC. This translates into CSASVKETQYF.

V usage is TRBV6-1 and J usage is TRBJ2-2; either TRBD1 or TRBD2 may fit D (6 bases each). Germline V CDR1 and CDR2: MNHNS, SASEGT. The CDR3 contains 16 residues. V lost 4 bases and J 1 base, leaving 13 bases between the germline ends. The CDR3 nucleotides are TGTGCCAGCAGTGTGGGGGGCGGCGGGAACACCGGGGAGCTGTTTTTT. This translates into CASSVGGGGNTGELFF.

This chain connects TRBV30 to TRBJ2-4; D call uncertain. Germline CDR1 is GTSNPN and CDR2 is SVGIG (reference sequence). CDR3 length: 11 amino acids. Trimming took off 0 bases at V and 7 bases at J, with 4 bases between the two ends. The DNA for the CDR3 is TGTGCCTGGAGTGTTCAGAACATTCAGTACTTC. Protein product: CAWSVQNIQYF.

This chain connects TRBV19 to TRBJ1-2; 7 nucleotides match TRBD1. Trimming took 8 bases from V and 6 from J; bases not matched to a gene: 6. CDR1 is LNHDA and CDR2 is SQIVND in the germline V gene (reference sequence). This CDR3 is 12 amino acids long. This CDR3 reads CASGDRAHGYTF. The CDR3 DNA reads as TGTGCCAGTGGAGACAGGGCCCATGGCTACACCTTC.

The gene calls are TRBV19 and TRBJ1-1; TRBD1 aligns across 9 bases. The junction had 4 bases not matched to a gene; V was cut back by 5 bases and J by 3 bases. CDR1 LNHDA and CDR2 SQIVND come from the germline V gene (reference sequence). The CDR3 sequence is 14 residues long. CDR3 nucleotides: TGTGCCAGTAGTCTACGGACAGGGGACACTGAAGCTTTCTTT. Amino acid sequence: CASSLRTGDTEAFF.

V is TRBV30 and J is TRBJ1-2; tentatively, D is TRBD1 (6 bases). The CDR3 length is 14 residues. In germline, CDR1 is GTSNPN, CDR2 SVGIG (reference sequence). Trimming left V 2 bases short and J 4 bases short, with 14 bases between. CDR3 bases: TGTGCCTGGAGTCCCCCGGGGGCCTTCTATGGCTACACCTTC. Translation gives CAWSPPGAFYGYTF.

J is TRBJ1-1 and V is TRBV6-2 or TRBV6-3, with D hard to call. The V end lost 0 bases, the J end lost 7 bases, and 15 bases lay between the germline ends. The CDR3 runs 15 residues. The germline gives CDR1 MNHEY, CDR2 SVGEGT. This CDR3 is CASSYSITAQDEAFF. The CDR3 nucleotides read TGTGCCAGCAGTTACTCGATAACCGCACAAGATGAAGCTTTCTTT.

The CDR3: CASSQETGSYNNEQFF. CDR3 bases: TGCGCCAGCAGCCAAGAGACAGGCTCGTATAACAATGAGCAGTTCTTC. The chain combines TRBV4-3 with TRBJ2-1; D might be TRBD1 (6 bases). The CDR3 loop spans 16 amino acids. CDR1 is LGHNA, CDR2 YSLEER, per germline. V was shortened by 0 bases and J by 5 bases, with 14 bases between the two germline ends.